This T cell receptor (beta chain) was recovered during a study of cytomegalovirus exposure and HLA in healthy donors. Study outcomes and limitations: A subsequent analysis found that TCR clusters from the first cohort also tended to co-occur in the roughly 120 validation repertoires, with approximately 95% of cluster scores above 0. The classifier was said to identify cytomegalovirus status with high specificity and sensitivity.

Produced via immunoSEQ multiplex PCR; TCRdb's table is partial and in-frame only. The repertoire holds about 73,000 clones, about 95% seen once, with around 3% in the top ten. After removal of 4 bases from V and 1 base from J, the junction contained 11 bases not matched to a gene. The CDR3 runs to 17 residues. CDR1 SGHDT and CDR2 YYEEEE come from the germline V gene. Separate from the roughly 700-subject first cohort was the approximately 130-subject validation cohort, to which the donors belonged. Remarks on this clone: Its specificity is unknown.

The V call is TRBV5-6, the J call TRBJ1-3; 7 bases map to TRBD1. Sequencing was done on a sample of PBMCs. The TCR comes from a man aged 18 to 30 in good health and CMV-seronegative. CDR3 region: CASSGTAHSLSGNTIYF. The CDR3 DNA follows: TGTGCCAGCAGCGGGACAGCGCATTCTTTGTCTGGAAACACCATATATTTT.